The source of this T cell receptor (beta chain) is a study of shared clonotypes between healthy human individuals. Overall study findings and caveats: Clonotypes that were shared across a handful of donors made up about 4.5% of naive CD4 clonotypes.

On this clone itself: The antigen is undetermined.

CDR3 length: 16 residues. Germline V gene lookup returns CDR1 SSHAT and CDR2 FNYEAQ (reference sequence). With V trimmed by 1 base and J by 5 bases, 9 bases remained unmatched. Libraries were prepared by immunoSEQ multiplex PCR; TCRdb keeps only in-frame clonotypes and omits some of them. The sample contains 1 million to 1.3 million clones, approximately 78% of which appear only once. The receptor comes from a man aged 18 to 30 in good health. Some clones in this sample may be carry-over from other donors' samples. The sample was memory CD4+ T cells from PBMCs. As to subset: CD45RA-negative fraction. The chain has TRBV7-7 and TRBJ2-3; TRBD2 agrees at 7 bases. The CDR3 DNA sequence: TGTGCCAGCAGCTTAGGTCCTAGCGGTGGTGAAGATACGCAGTATTTT. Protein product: CASSLGPSGGEDTQYF.